The entry that follows covers one T cell receptor beta chain sequence. The CDR3 totals 16 residues. Germline CDR1 reads MGHRA; CDR2 reads YSYEKL. Deletions cut 2 bases from V and 3 bases from J, with 16 bases between. This sample was taken from a study of T-cell memory formation after mild COVID-19. Barcoded TCR alpha and TCR beta cDNA libraries with UMIs came from 5'RACE using constant-segment primers. TCRdb itself ran the 5' RACE reads through MiXCR, one entry per CDR3 protein. Of about 610,000 distinct CDR3 sequences listed, around 16% are singletons. The V call is TRBV4-1, the J call TRBJ1-2, with unresolved D. The source of this sequence is an adult woman who had mild COVID-19 (a few samples of this study predate the infection). Cell type and time point are not known. The sample taken for sequencing was PBMCs or a T cell subset sorted from them (not recorded which). CDR3 coding DNA: TGCGCCAGCAGCCAACTCTTTCGGGGATCCGACTATGGCTACACCTTC. It yields the protein CASSQLFRGSDYGYTF.